The rows below give T cell receptor beta chains drawn from one sample of a study of shared clonotypes between healthy human individuals. Data came from immunoSEQ multiplex PCR; TCRdb stores just in-frame clones and leaves some out. The sample consists of roughly 2.1 million clones, roughly 91% of them appearing once. Sequencing was done on a sample of naive CD8+ T cells from PBMCs. The receptors here all came from a man between 18 and 35 years old in good health. Some clones in this sample may be carry-over from other donors' samples. Each CDR3 is given with its conserved first and last residue.

j_gene	v_gene	len	CDR3aa
TRBJ2-7	TRBV7-3	15	CASSISGTGLYEQYF
TRBJ1-1	TRBV9	17	CASSGPGQGALVTEAFF
TRBJ1-4	TRBV11-2	15	CASSLVGSLGEKLFF
TRBJ1-2	TRBV6-5	16	CASSYGPSGNGEGYTF
TRBJ2-2	TRBV9	16	CASSLPLAGHTGELFF
TRBJ1-5	TRBV19	14	CASSMKQYYQPQHF
TRBJ2-6	TRBV27	16	CASSLSPGSGANVLTF
TRBJ2-1	TRBV21-1	15	CASSGLAGGRDEQFF
TRBJ2-1	TRBV6-7	16	CASSYGKTGFSNEQFF
TRBJ2-7	TRBV9	16	CASSHQGTGSSYEQYF
TRBJ2-5	TRBV29-1	14	CSVEEGLYQETQYF
.	TRBV4-1	16	CASSEGPGGPSYEQYF
TRBJ1-3	TRBV28	16	CASRRRQGLSGNTIYF
TRBJ1-1	TRBV7-9	11	CASSTNTEAFF
TRBJ2-2	TRBV5-1	14	CASSLTSNTGELFF
TRBJ2-1	TRBV11-2	12	CASSHRPGEQFF
TRBJ2-7	TRBV28	17	CASSLKQGPLFSYEQYF
TRBJ2-1	TRBV12-5	16	CASGFEAGGPYNEQFF
TRBJ2-1	TRBV12-5	14	CASGGGLAGNEQFF
TRBJ2-7	TRBV19	14	CASSIKTTNYEQYF
TRBJ2-1	TRBV2	14	CASTRLAGVDEQFF
TRBJ1-2	TRBV29-1	12	CSGVGGTYGYTF
TRBJ2-5	TRBV25-1	13	CASTGRGQETQYF
TRBJ2-7	TRBV9	13	CASSVAVTGEQYF
TRBJ2-7	TRBV5-1	14	CASSDRGRTYEQYF
TRBJ2-7	TRBV9	13	CASSVGTAYEQYF
TRBJ2-2	TRBV6-4	19	CASRTPLGPAVTRPGELFF